One sample yielded the 30 T cell receptor beta chains listed below, sequenced in a study of T cells after posttransplantation cyclophosphamide. This table comes from immunoSEQ multiplex PCR, and its TCRdb copy is limited to in-frame clones, with some not included. This sample carries around 39,000 clones, none of them present only once. Sequenced sample: PBMCs. Receptor source: a girl under 18 in good health, CMV-negative, and a related stem cell transplant donor.

This clone was picked up many times. This rearrangement joins TRBV10-3 to TRBJ2-3; tentatively, D is TRBD2 (6 bases). There are 15 residues in the CDR3. V was clipped by 0 bases and J by 4 bases, with 11 bases between them. Looked up from germline, CDR1 is ENHRY and CDR2 is SYGVKD. This CDR3 is CAISESGGIPDTQYF. The CDR3 DNA reads TGTGCCATCAGTGAGTCGGGCGGGATACCAGATACGCAGTATTTT.

This clone showed up many times. The chain joins TRBV4-2 to TRBJ2-7, with TRBD2 matching 7 bases. The V gene's germline CDR1 is LGHNA and CDR2 YNFKEQ. With 0 bases clipped from V and 0 bases from J, the junction kept 8 bases outside the gene matches. The CDR3 runs 17 residues. The CDR3 sequence is CASSQDIGLGSSYEQYF. CDR3 bases: TGTGCCAGCAGCCAAGATATTGGACTAGGGAGCTCCTACGAGCAGTACTTC.

This clone has ten or more counts. V and J are TRBV28 and TRBJ2-7; D possibly corresponds to TRBD1 (6 bases). This CDR3 is 14 amino acids long. Trimming pared 6 bases from V and 2 bases from J, leaving 14 bases between. Germline V gives CDR1 MDHEN, CDR2 SYDVKM. CDR3 amino acids: CASRDRGQPYEQYF. The CDR3 nucleotides read TGTGCCAGCAGGGATCGCGGACAGCCCTACGAGCAGTACTTC.

This clone was seen a handful of times. V is TRBV28 and J is TRBJ1-5; no firm D call. The V gene lost 2 bases and the J gene lost 9 bases, with 20 bases spanning the gap. The germline V gene has CDR1 MDHEN and CDR2 SYDVKM. The CDR3 covers 16 residues. CDR3 in amino acids: CASSLEEGSVSRPQHF. CDR3 bases: TGTGCCAGCAGTTTAGAGGAAGGTTCGGTTTCGAGGCCCCAGCATTTT.

A few counts support this clone. The chain couples TRBV4-3 to TRBJ2-3; TRBD2 aligns across 10 bases. The length of the CDR3 is 15 residues. Germline trimming cut 3 bases from V and 2 bases from J; bases unmatched to any gene: 2. Germline assignment: CDR1 LGHNA and CDR2 YSLEER. For the CDR3, the DNA is TGCGCCAGCAGCCATACTAGCGGGAACACAGATACGCAGTATTTT. Its protein is CASSHTSGNTDTQYF.

This clone turned up a few times. This chain connects TRBV6-1 to TRBJ1-2; maybe TRBD1 (6 bases). CDR1 MNHNS and CDR2 SASEGT come from the germline V gene. The CDR3 runs to 15 residues. The V end lost 1 base, the J end lost 5 bases, and 14 bases lay between the germline ends. Here the CDR3 reads CASSEGYRDKYGYTF. The CDR3 DNA is TGTGCCAGCAGTGAAGGTTACAGGGATAAGTATGGCTACACCTTC.

This clone showed up many times. The V call is TRBV10-3, the J call TRBJ2-1; TRBD1 matches 9 bases. V dropped 10 bases and J dropped 5; count of bases not matched to a gene: 3. The CDR3 extends over 12 amino acids. From germline, CDR1 is ENHRY and CDR2 SYGVKD. This CDR3 reads CATRQGDNEQFF. CDR3 DNA: TGTGCCACTCGACAGGGGGACAATGAGCAGTTCTTC.

CDR3 nucleotides: TGTGCCAGCAGCGTAGTAGGGGGGAGGGGAACTAGCGGGAGGGCCGAGCACGAGCAGTACTTC. Its protein product is CASSVVGGRGTSGRAEHEQYF. The gene calls are TRBV9 and TRBJ2-7; 13 bases map to TRBD2. Losses at the gene ends were 0 bases for V and 5 bases for J; bases not matched to a gene: 20. The CDR3 is made up of 21 amino acids. Germline V CDR1 and CDR2: SGDLS, YYNGEE.

In this sample, this clone turned up many times. The chain's CDR3 is CASSLGDRVATEAFF. The CDR3 DNA sequence: TGTGCCAGCAGTTTAGGGGACAGGGTCGCCACTGAAGCTTTCTTT. The J gene is TRBJ1-1, the V gene TRBV27, with 9 nucleotides matching TRBD1. The CDR3 runs 15 residues. The germline gives CDR1 MNHEY, CDR2 SMNVEV (reference sequence). V shed 2 bases, J shed 4 bases, and the junction held 5 bases outside the gene matches.

The V call is TRBV7-2, the J call TRBJ2-1, with 7 bases aligning to TRBD1. The length of the CDR3 is 10 residues. V was clipped by 6 bases and J by 12 bases; unmatched bases: 2. In germline, CDR1 is SGHTA, CDR2 FQGNSA. DNA of the CDR3: TGTGCCAGCAGTCGGGACAGGCAGTTCTTC. Protein product: CASSRDRQFF.

In its sample, this clone was seen many times. The V call is TRBV5-4, the J call TRBJ1-6, with unresolved D. CDR3 length: 16 residues. The V end was cut by 0 bases, the J end by 6 bases, with 13 bases between. The germline V gene has CDR1 SGHNT and CDR2 YYREEE (reference sequence). The CDR3 DNA follows: TGTGCCAGCAGCTTGGTAGGCGGCAGCTTTAATTCACCCCTCCACTTT. This translates into CASSLVGGSFNSPLHF.

There are many counts of this clone. The rearrangement uses TRBV27 and TRBJ2-7; TRBD2 matches at 8 bases. The CDR3 consists of 13 residues. V lost 8 bases and J lost 1; bases outside the gene matches: 4. Germline V gene sequence: CDR1 MNHEY, CDR2 SMNVEV (reference sequence). In nucleotides, the CDR3 is TGTGCCAGCGGCATAGCGGGATCCTACGAGCAGTACTTC. It yields the protein CASGIAGSYEQYF.

This clone was picked up many times. The genes are TRBV28 and TRBJ1-1, with TRBD1 identical over 7 bases. Per germline, CDR1 MDHEN and CDR2 SYDVKM. Unmatched junction bases numbered 12, after V lost 7 bases and J lost 4 bases. The CDR3 is 15 residues long. CDR3 in DNA: TGTGCCAGCACCACGGGACAGTGGTCGAGCACTGAAGCTTTCTTT. Protein product: CASTTGQWSSTEAFF. Full variable domain (missing parts from reference TRBV28 and TRBJ1-1): DVKVTQSSRYLVKRTGEKVFLECVQDMDHENMFWYRQDPGLGLRLIYFSYDVKMKEKGDIPEGYSVSREKKERFSLILESASTNQTSMYLCASTTGQWSSTEAFFGQGTRLTVV.

The chain couples TRBV27 to TRBJ2-3; possible D gene TRBD2, 5 bases. This CDR3 spans 17 amino acids. V dropped 3 bases and J dropped 2 bases, with 18 bases sitting between them. Looked up from germline, CDR1 is MNHEY and CDR2 is SMNVEV (reference sequence). CDR3: CASSLSVFGVTTDTQYF. CDR3 bases: TGTGCCAGCAGTTTGTCAGTTTTCGGGGTAACCACAGATACGCAGTATTTT.

In the case of this clone: One junction end does not reproduce the germline sequence, and a read error may be involved. This rearrangement joins TRBV28 to TRBJ2-4, with D possibly TRBD2 on 5 matching bases. Per the germline V gene, CDR1 is MDHEN and CDR2 is SYDVKM. The CDR3 has 15 residues. CDR3: CASRPRRTGFPRWHF. In nucleotides, the CDR3 is TGTGCCAGCAGGCCCCGGAGGACCGGGTTCCCTCGGTGGCACTTC.

This clone was counted between two and nine times. The V call is TRBV6-5, the J call TRBJ1-2; D gene unclear. Germline values: CDR1 MNHEY, CDR2 SVGAGI. V was cut by 6 bases and J by 2 bases, with 4 bases left in between. CDR3 size: 11 residues. CDR3 nucleotide sequence: TGTGCCAGCAGACAGAACTATGGCTACACCTTC. It codes for CASRQNYGYTF.

This clone was counted a few times. This chain uses TRBV30 with TRBJ1-1; a possible D gene is TRBD1 (5 bases). Trimming left V 4 bases short and J 0 bases short, with 9 bases between. Germline V gives CDR1 GTSNPN, CDR2 SVGIG (reference sequence). There are 13 residues in the CDR3. The CDR3 DNA sequence: TGTGCCTGGACAGACAGATTGAACACTGAAGCTTTCTTT. Protein: CAWTDRLNTEAFF.

This clone was recorded a few times. The chain couples TRBV30 to TRBJ2-5, with no clear D. The CDR3 totals 11 residues. Germline assignment: CDR1 GTSNPN and CDR2 SVGIG (reference sequence). Between the trimmed V and J ends, which lost 0 bases and 5 bases, there was a span of 4 bases. The CDR3 reads CAWSVRETQYF. Written as DNA, the CDR3 is TGTGCCTGGAGTGTACGGGAGACCCAGTACTTC.

This clone was detected ten times or more. The chain has TRBV28 and TRBJ2-7; 15 bases fit TRBD2. This CDR3 contains 18 residues. Germline V gives CDR1 MDHEN, CDR2 SYDVKM. J lost 5 bases, V lost 6 bases, and 14 bases had no gene match. CDR3 nucleotides: TGTGCCAGCAGCCTCGGACTAGCGGGAGGGCTCGCCGAAGACGAGCAGTACTTC. It specifies CASSLGLAGGLAEDEQYF.

This clone came up a few times. The chain employs TRBV11-2 and TRBJ2-1; D unresolved. CDR3 length: 12 amino acids. CDR1 SGHAT and CDR2 FQNNGV come from the germline V gene. Trimming removed 1 base at V and 8 bases at J, with 6 bases between. In DNA, the CDR3 is TGTGCCAGCAGCTTAGCTAGGCATGAGCAGTTCTTC. This sequence encodes CASSLARHEQFF.

This clone occurred many times. The rearrangement uses TRBV28 and TRBJ2-7, with TRBD2 identical over 8 bases. CDR1 is MDHEN and CDR2 is SYDVKM in the germline V gene. The CDR3 is 14 residues long. The V gene end was trimmed by 6 bases and the J gene end by 0 bases; junction bases not matched to a gene: 4. The DNA of the CDR3 is TGTGCCAGCAGACCGGGACTAGGCTCCTACGAGCAGTACTTC. This encodes CASRPGLGSYEQYF. Combining the CDR3 with reference TRBV28 and TRBJ2-7 gives the whole variable domain DVKVTQSSRYLVKRTGEKVFLECVQDMDHENMFWYRQDPGLGLRLIYFSYDVKMKEKGDIPEGYSVSREKKERFSLILESASTNQTSMYLCASRPGLGSYEQYFGPGTRLTVT.

This clone has only a few counts. The chain uses TRBV7-9 and TRBJ2-5; 12 bases agree with TRBD2. CDR3 length: 15 amino acids. V lost 4 bases to trimming and J lost 5 bases; unmatched junction nucleotides: 5. The germline V gene has CDR1 SEHNR and CDR2 FQNEAQ (reference sequence). Written as DNA, the CDR3 is TGTGCCAGCAGCTCATGGACTAGCGGGGAGGAGACCCAGTACTTC. As protein: CASSSWTSGEETQYF.

This clone was seen at least ten times. The rearrangement links TRBV19 to TRBJ2-1; the D gene is possibly TRBD2 (6 bases). Germline loops: CDR1 LNHDA, CDR2 SQIVND (reference sequence). The CDR3 covers 15 residues. Trimming shortened V by 4 bases and J by 2 bases, and 12 bases separated the two germline ends. The CDR3 region has the DNA TGTGCCAGTAGTACCGCGGGGAACCCCTACAATGAGCAGTTCTTC. This gives the protein CASSTAGNPYNEQFF.

This chain joins TRBV28 and TRBJ2-3, with D unclear. The V end lost 2 bases, the J end lost 3 bases, and 12 bases lay between the germline ends. This CDR3 is 15 amino acids long. CDR1 MDHEN and CDR2 SYDVKM come from the germline V gene. The CDR3 protein is CASSLNPGSTDTQYF. CDR3 in DNA: TGTGCCAGCAGTTTAAATCCGGGTTCAACAGATACGCAGTATTTT.

This clone was found many times. V gene TRBV9 combines with J gene TRBJ2-1; D is possibly TRBD1 (6 bases). Trimming removed 0 bases from V and 5 bases from J, with 15 bases in between. Germline loops: CDR1 SGDLS, CDR2 YYNGEE. The CDR3 covers 16 residues. In DNA, the CDR3 is TGTGCCAGCAGCGTAGGGTTGGGGACACCGAACAATGAGCAGTTCTTC. It yields the protein CASSVGLGTPNNEQFF.

The chain carries TRBV4-2 and TRBJ2-3; a weak D match, TRBD2 (6 bases). The germline V and J ends were trimmed by 0 bases and 5 bases, with 18 bases remaining between them. The CDR3 spans 17 residues. CDR1 LGHNA and CDR2 YNFKEQ come from the germline V gene. CDR3 DNA sequence: TGTGCCAGCAGCCAAGAAGACGTTGGGGAAGCGGGAGATACGCAGTATTTT. Translated, it gives CASSQEDVGEAGDTQYF.

This clone was detected ten times or more. V gene TRBV29-1 combines with J gene TRBJ2-7; possibly TRBD1 for D (6 bases). CDR1 is SQVTM, CDR2 ANQGSEA, per germline. This CDR3 region has 16 residues. V was shortened by 2 bases and J by 9 bases, with 26 bases between the two germline ends. The DNA of the CDR3 is TGCAGCGTTGAAAGTCGGGGTGTGGGGACACCCTTCGCGCAGTACTTC. This encodes CSVESRGVGTPFAQYF.

This clone was counted many times. V gene TRBV5-1 combines with J gene TRBJ2-6; D is uncertain. Germline V CDR1 and CDR2: SGHRS, YFSETQ. Trimming pared 4 bases from V and 0 bases from J, leaving 8 bases between. CDR3 size: 15 residues. DNA for the CDR3: TGCGCCAGCAGCATAACAGACTCTGGGGCCAACGTCCTGACTTTC. Protein: CASSITDSGANVLTF. Based on the CDR3 plus reference TRBV5-1 and TRBJ2-6, the full variable domain is KAGVTQTPRYLIKTRGQQVTLSCSPISGHRSVSWYQQTPGQGLQFLFEYFSETQRNKGNFPGRFSGRQFSNSRSEMNVSTLELGDSALYLCASSITDSGANVLTFGAGSRLTVL.

This clone was detected many times. J is TRBJ1-5 and V is TRBV5-1, with 7 bases identical to TRBD1. Germline V CDR1 and CDR2: SGHRS, YFSETQ. Germline trimming cut 0 bases from V and 4 bases from J; bases unmatched to any gene: 4. CDR3 length equals 15 residues. CDR3 sequence (DNA): TGCGCCAGCAGCTTGGGACAGGGACCTAATCAGCCCCAGCATTTT. Its translation: CASSLGQGPNQPQHF.

Ten or more counts support this clone. V and J are TRBV30 and TRBJ1-3, with TRBD1 matching over 7 bases. This CDR3 comprises 15 residues. V shed 2 bases, J shed 2 bases, and the junction held 6 bases outside the gene matches. Germline V lookup: CDR1 GTSNPN, CDR2 SVGIG (reference sequence). DNA of the CDR3: TGTGCCTGGAGTTTAGACAGGGTGGCTGGAAACACCATATATTTT. It translates to CAWSLDRVAGNTIYF. The whole variable domain, filled in from reference TRBV30 and TRBJ1-3, reads SQTIHQWPATLVQPVGSPLSLECTVEGTSNPNLYWYRQAAGRGLQLLFYSVGIGQISSEVPQNLSASRPQDRQFILSSKKLLLSDSGFYLCAWSLDRVAGNTIYFGEGSWLTVV.